The 30 T cell receptor beta chains presented below share a single source sample, sequenced in a study of spatial heterogeneity in lung cancer. TCRdb reprocessed the 5' RACE reads via MiXCR and lists one record per CDR3 protein. Here the sample spans some 47,000 distinct CDR3 sequences, approximately 7% being singletons. Stated time point: sample taken at primary tumor resection. Sequencing was performed on whole RNA extracted from tumor and nontumor lung tissue, or from frozen PBMC, and the material was left unsorted. The sample consisted of PBMCs, taken at surgery. The origin of the receptors is a female donor with early-stage non-small cell lung cancer.

This clonotype was observed at least ten times. The J gene is TRBJ2-3, the V gene TRBV29-1; the D call may be TRBD1 or TRBD2 (6 bases each). CDR3 length: 13 residues. V was cut by 7 bases and J by 2 bases, with 13 bases left in between. Germline V gene lookup returns CDR1 SQVTM and CDR2 ANQGSEA. For the CDR3, the DNA is TGCAGCGCCAAAAGGGGGGTCACAGATACGCAGTATTTT. This translates into CSAKRGVTDTQYF.

This clonotype was detected many times. The genes are TRBV11-2 and TRBJ1-6; D is unresolved. This CDR3 is built from 16 residues. Trimming took off 3 bases at V and 9 bases at J, with 18 bases between the two ends. Germline V gene lookup returns CDR1 SGHAT and CDR2 FQNNGV. The CDR3 coding sequence is TGTGCCAGCAGCTTTAGAGGCGGGCAGTTTGGTTCACCCCTCCACTTT. It translates to CASSFRGGQFGSPLHF.

This clonotype was seen ten or more times. The chain's CDR3 is CASSEDSRPGNTIYF. In DNA, the CDR3 is TGTGCCAGCAGCGAGGACAGTCGTCCTGGAAACACCATATATTTT. The rearrangement joins TRBV11-3 to TRBJ1-3, with D possibly matching TRBD1 (6 bases). CDR3 length: 15 residues. The germline V gene has CDR1 SGHNT and CDR2 YENEEA. Between the trimmed V and J ends, which lost 5 bases and 2 bases, there was a span of 13 bases.

The chain couples TRBV10-3 to TRBJ2-7, with 8 bases identical to TRBD1. Germline CDR1 is ENHRY and CDR2 is SYGVKD. The CDR3 totals 13 residues. Trimming took 8 bases from V and 0 from J; bases not matched to a gene: 3. CDR3 sequence reads: CAIQQGGSYEQYF. The CDR3 nucleotides read TGTGCCATCCAACAGGGGGGCTCCTACGAGCAGTACTTC.

This clonotype was detected only a few times. The chain joins TRBV5-6 to TRBJ2-3, with D tentatively TRBD2 (6 bases). This CDR3 spans 13 amino acids. Germline V gene lookup returns CDR1 SGHDT and CDR2 YYEEEE. V was pared by 1 base and J by 4 bases, with 7 bases between. CDR3 nucleotides: TGTGCCAGCAGCTTGTGGGGGGCAGATACGCAGTATTTT. It is translated as CASSLWGADTQYF.

This clonotype was picked up many times. This chain joins TRBV18 and TRBJ2-5, with D possibly being TRBD1 (6 bases). This CDR3 is 15 amino acids long. Trimming shortened V by 8 bases and J by 0 bases, and 16 bases separated the two germline ends. Germline V gene sequence: CDR1 KGHSH, CDR2 LQKENI. This CDR3 is CASQPFGQYQETQYF. In DNA form, the CDR3 reads TGTGCCAGCCAACCGTTCGGACAGTACCAAGAGACCCAGTACTTC.

Ten or more counts support this clonotype. The chain couples TRBV5-1 to TRBJ2-7, with 8 bases identical to TRBD1. CDR1 is SGHRS, CDR2 YFSETQ, per germline. Trimming removed 7 bases from V and 4 bases from J; junction bases left unmatched: 10. The CDR3 has 14 amino acids. CDR3 DNA sequence: TGCGCCAGCGAAACAGGGGGTCGACCTTACGAGCAGTACTTC. This sequence encodes CASETGGRPYEQYF.

This clonotype came up many times. The chain joins TRBV29-1 to TRBJ1-1, with D maybe TRBD1 (5 bases). Trimming removed 7 bases at V and 1 base at J, with 16 bases between. The CDR3 has 14 amino acids. The germline gives CDR1 SQVTM, CDR2 ANQGSEA. This CDR3 reads CSAGGVPRNTEAFF. CDR3 in DNA: TGCAGCGCTGGGGGTGTCCCTAGGAACACTGAAGCTTTCTTT.

The chain couples TRBV20-1 to TRBJ1-1; D call uncertain. From germline, CDR1 is DFQATT and CDR2 SNEGSKA (reference sequence). Trimming stripped 3 bases from V and 4 bases from J, with 6 bases between. The CDR3 sequence is 11 residues long. CDR3 residues: CSASWGTEAFF. The CDR3 bases are TGCAGTGCTAGTTGGGGCACTGAAGCTTTCTTT.

This clonotype has at least ten counts. The gene calls are TRBV12-3 or TRBV12-4 and TRBJ1-2; D remains ambiguous. The ends were cut back, 5 bases at V and 2 bases at J, with 9 bases in the middle. The CDR3 consists of 13 residues. CDR3 bases: TGTGCCAGCAGTCCACAGAGAAACTATGGCTACACCTTC. It specifies CASSPQRNYGYTF.

This clonotype was recorded at least ten times. This sequence joins TRBV2 and TRBJ2-3, with D maybe TRBD2 (5 bases). The CDR3 length is 14 residues. Germline-derived CDR1 and CDR2 are SNHLY and FYNNEI. The V gene lost 4 bases and the J gene lost 5 bases, with 13 bases spanning the gap. The CDR3 nucleotides read TGTGCCAGCAGTGCGGAGGCCCTCATAGATACGCAGTATTTT. This sequence encodes CASSAEALIDTQYF.

This clonotype showed up many times. The chain has TRBV28 and TRBJ2-7, with TRBD1 matching over 8 bases. This CDR3 has 15 residues. Losses at the gene ends were 3 bases for V and 4 bases for J; bases not matched to a gene: 8. Looked up from germline, CDR1 is MDHEN and CDR2 is SYDVKM. The CDR3 DNA follows: TGTGCCAGCAGTTTGGCCGGGACAGGACTTTACGAGCAGTACTTC. The encoded protein is CASSLAGTGLYEQYF.

The table lists this clonotype with many counts. The chain couples TRBV4-2 to TRBJ1-5; D gene uncertain. Trimming removed 0 bases from V and 6 bases from J, with 6 bases in between. The CDR3 is 13 amino acids. CDR1 is LGHNA and CDR2 is YNFKEQ in the germline V gene. Written as DNA, the CDR3 is TGTGCCAGCAGCCAAGATCCTGCTCAGCCCCAGCATTTT. This sequence encodes CASSQDPAQPQHF.

In its sample, this clonotype was seen many times. The chain links TRBV20-1 to TRBJ2-7, with D maybe TRBD2 (5 bases). V was trimmed by 3 bases and J by 4 bases, leaving 16 bases between them. Germline-derived CDR1 and CDR2 are DFQATT and SNEGSKA (reference sequence). The CDR3 spans 14 residues. DNA of the CDR3: TGCAGTGCTAGCGAGGGTGACGTGTTGTACGAGCAGTACTTC. Translated, it gives CSASEGDVLYEQYF.

This rearrangement joins TRBV2 to TRBJ1-1, with a tentative D call TRBD1 (6 bases). The CDR3 totals 15 residues. Germline assignment: CDR1 SNHLY and CDR2 FYNNEI. V lost 8 bases and J lost 3, with 19 bases in between. The CDR3 is CASPWGRGGDTEAFF. The CDR3 DNA reads TGTGCCAGCCCCTGGGGCAGGGGTGGGGACACTGAAGCTTTCTTT.

This chain links TRBV7-8 with TRBJ1-2, with D possibly being TRBD1 (6 bases). This CDR3 contains 12 residues. Germline V gene data show CDR1 as SGHVS and CDR2 as FQNEAQ. The V gene lost 6 bases and the J gene lost 5 bases, with 10 bases spanning the gap. The CDR3 DNA sequence: TGTGCCAGCAGTCAAAGGGGGTATGGCTACACCTTC. Its translation: CASSQRGYGYTF.

This clonotype has ten or more counts. The chain recombines TRBV4-3 with TRBJ2-7, with D hard to call. Per germline, CDR1 LGHNA and CDR2 YSLEER. Trimming shortened V by 0 bases and J by 2 bases, and 11 bases separated the two germline ends. This CDR3 has 15 amino acids. DNA for the CDR3: TGCGCCAGCAGCCAAGATGGCGGAGCTCCCTACGAGCAGTACTTC. Translating it yields CASSQDGGAPYEQYF.

This clonotype was observed a few times. The rearrangement links TRBV20-1 to TRBJ2-7; TRBD2 matches at 7 bases. With V trimmed by 0 bases and J by 2 bases, 7 bases remained unmatched. The CDR3 length is 15 residues. The germline V gene encodes CDR1 DFQATT and CDR2 SNEGSKA (reference sequence). For the CDR3, the DNA is TGCAGTGCTAGAGATCGGCTCCGGGGGGCCTACGAGCAGTACTTC. Its translation: CSARDRLRGAYEQYF.

This clonotype showed up many times. This chain connects TRBV28 to TRBJ2-3; TRBD2 matches at 10 bases. Losses at the gene ends were 5 bases for V and 1 base for J; bases not matched to a gene: 9. The CDR3 runs 17 residues. Germline lookup yields CDR1 MDHEN and CDR2 SYDVKM. CDR3 nucleotides: TGTGCCAGCAGTCCCGGGGGACTAGCGCGCGGCACAGATACGCAGTATTTT. Amino acid sequence: CASSPGGLARGTDTQYF.

This clonotype was seen only a few times. This chain uses TRBV7-3 with TRBJ2-5; 9 nucleotides agree with TRBD2. The CDR3 has 16 residues. The germline V gene has CDR1 SGHTA and CDR2 FQGTGA. Trimming at V came to 5 bases and at J to 3 bases, leaving 10 bases not matched to a gene. This CDR3 is CASSQGSGGVKETQYF. The CDR3 bases are TGTGCCAGCAGCCAGGGTAGCGGGGGAGTTAAAGAGACCCAGTACTTC.

The chain uses TRBV20-1 and TRBJ1-2; 7 bases line up with TRBD1. This CDR3 spans 15 amino acids. After removal of 6 bases from V and 3 bases from J, the junction contained 13 bases not matched to a gene. The V gene's germline CDR1 is DFQATT and CDR2 SNEGSKA (reference sequence). CDR3: CSAQGGAGTDYGYTF. In nucleotides, the CDR3 is TGCAGTGCCCAGGGGGGGGCAGGGACCGACTATGGCTACACCTTC.

V and J are TRBV28 and TRBJ1-5; no clear D. V lost 7 bases and J 7 bases, leaving 8 bases between the germline ends. CDR1 and CDR2 from the germline V gene are MDHEN and SYDVKM. The CDR3 has 11 amino acids. The CDR3 protein is CASTQRQPQHF. In DNA, the CDR3 is TGTGCCAGCACTCAACGACAGCCCCAGCATTTT.

There are many counts of this clonotype. The chain is built from TRBV29-1 and TRBJ2-7; D gene ambiguous. The CDR3 covers 12 residues. Between the trimmed V and J ends, which lost 4 bases and 1 base, there was a span of 8 bases. Germline CDR1 is SQVTM and CDR2 is ANQGSEA. CDR3 sequence (DNA): TGCAGCGTTGCGGGCGCGTCCTACGAGCAGTACTTC. Its translation: CSVAGASYEQYF.

Many counts were recorded for this clonotype. The chain employs TRBV18 and TRBJ2-5; either TRBD1 or TRBD2 may supply D (5 bases each). Deletions cut 3 bases from V and 2 bases from J, with 10 bases between. There are 14 residues in the CDR3. CDR1 is KGHSH and CDR2 is LQKENI in the germline V gene. This CDR3 reads CASSPGRQQETQYF. DNA of the CDR3: TGTGCCAGCTCACCGGGGAGACAGCAAGAGACCCAGTACTTC.

This clonotype appeared a few times. CDR3 sequence reads: CASSAAENYGYTF. CDR3 coding DNA: TGTGCCAGCAGTGCGGCCGAAAACTATGGCTACACCTTC. The chain links TRBV2 to TRBJ1-2; D gene uncertain. V was pared by 4 bases and J by 2 bases, with 8 bases between. The CDR3 sequence is 13 residues long. The germline V gene encodes CDR1 SNHLY and CDR2 FYNNEI.

This clonotype was found a few times. The chain uses TRBV7-9 and TRBJ2-1; no clear D gene. Between the trimmed V and J ends, which lost 3 bases and 9 bases, there was a span of 9 bases. The germline CDR1 and CDR2 sequences are SEHNR and FQNEAQ (reference sequence). This CDR3 region has 12 residues. This CDR3 reads CASSFLGTEQFF. In nucleotides, the CDR3 is TGTGCCAGCAGCTTCCTGGGTACTGAGCAGTTCTTC.

This clonotype was recorded a few times. The V gene is TRBV7-2, the J gene TRBJ2-3; D unresolved. This CDR3 spans 11 amino acids. V was clipped by 1 base and J by 9 bases, with 5 bases between them. CDR1 is SGHTA and CDR2 is FQGNSA in the germline V gene. CDR3 loop: CASSLGWTQYF. The CDR3 DNA reads TGTGCCAGCAGCTTAGGGTGGACGCAGTATTTT. Full variable domain (rest looked up from reference TRBV7-2 and TRBJ2-3): GAGVSQSPSNKVTEKGKDVELRCDPISGHTALYWYRQSLGQGLEFLIYFQGNSAPDKSGLPSDRFSAERTGGSVSTLTIQRTQQEDSAVYLCASSLGWTQYFGPGTRLTVL.

This clonotype was observed many times. The chain couples TRBV7-2 to TRBJ2-3; 13 bases match TRBD2. V was clipped by 5 bases and J by 4 bases; unmatched bases: 9. The CDR3 totals 17 residues. Looked up from germline, CDR1 is SGHTA and CDR2 is FQGNSA. CDR3 residues: CASSLLWTSGGSDTQYF. CDR3 nucleotide sequence: TGTGCCAGCAGCCTACTCTGGACTAGCGGGGGTTCAGATACGCAGTATTTT.

The table lists this clonotype with many counts. The chain employs TRBV29-1 and TRBJ2-7, with 9 bases that match TRBD1. Losses at the gene ends were 6 bases for V and 2 bases for J; bases not matched to a gene: 8. The V gene's germline CDR1 is SQVTM and CDR2 ANQGSEA. The CDR3 is 14 amino acids. The CDR3 sequence is CSVEPGTGTYEQYF. CDR3 nucleotide sequence: TGCAGCGTGGAACCCGGGACAGGGACCTACGAGCAGTACTTC.

At least ten counts were recorded for this clonotype. This rearrangement joins TRBV7-2 to TRBJ2-1; 7 bases are shared with TRBD2. V dropped 1 base and J dropped 2; count of bases not matched to a gene: 5. Germline V gene sequence: CDR1 SGHTA, CDR2 FQGNSA. This CDR3 has 16 residues. The CDR3 reads CASSLVASGTYNEQFF. The CDR3 DNA follows: TGTGCCAGCAGCTTAGTGGCTAGCGGTACCTACAATGAGCAGTTCTTC.